The 18 T cell receptor beta chains given below trace back to one sample, sequenced in a study of CXCR3-negative and CXCR3-positive naive CD8 T cells. Libraries of TRB cDNA were made by 5' RACE and carried UMIs. Following a re-call of the 5' RACE reads, TCRdb has one entry per CDR3 protein and lacks DNA. This sample's table has tens of thousands of distinct CDR3 sequences. Sequencing input: naive CXCR3- CD8+ T cells from blood. The subset denotes: CD45RO-CCR7+CD27+CD95- naive CD8+ T cells lacking CXCR3 (TNR3-). Receptors originate from a human donor in good health. Some clones in this sample may be carry-over from other donors' samples.

The chain links TRBV29-1 to TRBJ1-4. The CDR3 sequence is 14 residues long. CDR1 is SQVTM, CDR2 ANQGSEA, per germline. This chain's CDR3 is CSVRGSVLGEKLFF. The full variable domain, completed using reference TRBV29-1 and TRBJ1-4, is SAVISQKPSRDICQRGTSLTIQCQVDSQVTMMFWYRQQPGQSLTLIATANQGSEATYESGFVIDKFPISRPNLTFSTLTVSNMSPEDSSIYLCSVRGSVLGEKLFFGSGTQLSVL.

This chain links TRBV29-1 with TRBJ2-5. Looked up from germline, CDR1 is SQVTM and CDR2 is ANQGSEA. CDR3 size: 14 residues. CDR3 in amino acids: CSVTDQKIGETQYF.

The chain uses TRBV4-2 and TRBJ2-1; TCRdb selects TRBD1, and the lack of DNA leaves this call unchecked. Germline values: CDR1 LGHNA, CDR2 YNFKEQ. The CDR3 spans 15 residues. The CDR3 loop reads CASSLPGQGLLEQFF.

The rearrangement uses TRBV25-1 and TRBJ2-7; TCRdb designates TRBD1, a call that cannot be tested without DNA. Germline V gene sequence: CDR1 MGHDK, CDR2 SYGVNS. This CDR3 comprises 14 residues. The CDR3 loop is CASSEPGSPYEQYF.

V gene TRBV18 combines with J gene TRBJ1-6. Germline V gene data show CDR1 as KGHSH and CDR2 as LQKENI. The CDR3 has 13 amino acids. CDR3 in amino acids: CASSPGPNSPLHF.

This sequence joins TRBV2 and TRBJ2-2. The CDR3 covers 12 residues. The germline V gene encodes CDR1 SNHLY and CDR2 FYNNEI. CDR3 loop: CVNGMGSGELFF.

The chain links TRBV11-2 to TRBJ2-2; the D call of TRBD2 rests on TCRdb alone, since no DNA is present to check it. CDR1 is SGHAT and CDR2 is FQNNGV in the germline V gene. The CDR3 runs to 18 residues. The CDR3 is CASSLDGLAGENGGELFF.

V and J are TRBV27 and TRBJ2-7; the D call of TRBD1 rests on TCRdb alone, since no DNA is present to check it. The V gene's germline CDR1 is MNHEY and CDR2 SMNVEV (reference sequence). There are 13 residues in the CDR3. The chain's CDR3 is CASRQGLDYEQYF.

The chain recombines TRBV12-3 or TRBV12-4 with TRBJ2-5. The CDR3 runs 13 residues. The chain's CDR3 is CASNQLGQETKYF.

This chain links TRBV6-2 or TRBV6-3 with TRBJ1-1; TCRdb's D call, TRBD1, is unchecked because there is no DNA. The CDR3 consists of 14 residues. The V gene's germline CDR1 is MNHEY and CDR2 SVGEGT. The CDR3 here is CASSYVGAGTEAFF.

This chain uses TRBV27 with TRBJ2-3; TCRdb indicates TRBD1, and absent DNA this call remains unverified. Per the germline V gene, CDR1 is MNHEY and CDR2 is SMNVEV (reference sequence). CDR3 length: 15 residues. The CDR3 region is CASSLHREDTDTQYF.

The chain uses TRBV6-5 and TRBJ2-1; TCRdb's assignment of TRBD1 cannot be checked, as there is no DNA. CDR1 is MNHEY, CDR2 SVGAGI, per germline. The CDR3 covers 16 residues. The CDR3 reads CASSYLGQMYYNEQFF.

The gene calls are TRBV19 and TRBJ2-7; TCRdb selects TRBD1, and the lack of DNA leaves this call unchecked. The V gene's germline CDR1 is LNHDA and CDR2 SQIVND (reference sequence). The CDR3 runs 15 residues. Here the CDR3 reads CASSIVQDGIYEQYF.

The rearrangement joins TRBV28 to TRBJ2-7. The germline CDR1 and CDR2 sequences are MDHEN and SYDVKM. The CDR3 length is 12 residues. The CDR3 sequence is CASRGIGYEQYF. The full variable domain, rest sourced from reference TRBV28 and TRBJ2-7, is DVKVTQSSRYLVKRTGEKVFLECVQDMDHENMFWYRQDPGLGLRLIYFSYDVKMKEKGDIPEGYSVSREKKERFSLILESASTNQTSMYLCASRGIGYEQYFGPGTRLTVT.

The CDR3 loop reads CSVDTDGNYGYTF. The chain recombines TRBV29-1 with TRBJ1-2. Germline V gene sequence: CDR1 SQVTM, CDR2 ANQGSEA. The CDR3 totals 13 residues.

The gene calls are TRBV7-9 and TRBJ2-1. In germline, CDR1 is SEHNR, CDR2 FQNEAQ (reference sequence). This CDR3 region has 11 residues. The CDR3 sequence is CASSNGDEQFF.

The genes are TRBV28 and TRBJ2-7. The CDR3 is 14 amino acids. Germline CDR1 and CDR2: MDHEN and SYDVKM. The CDR3 loop reads CASSPGRNPYEQYF.

This chain uses TRBV29-1 with TRBJ1-2. Germline V gene sequence: CDR1 SQVTM, CDR2 ANQGSEA. The CDR3 loop spans 13 amino acids. CDR3 sequence reads: CSAEDGSAYGYTF.